The present T cell receptor beta chain was sequenced within a study of beta chain features in type 1 diabetes. The wider study: Cells sorted and examined across all samples totaled approximately 100,000,000.

A CD45RO/CCR7/CD25/CD127/CD95/CD27 panel sorted naive, central memory, regulatory and stem cell-like memory CD4+ cells. In its sample, this clone was seen a few times. The antigen is undetermined. All of the isolated RNA was reverse transcribed, so expressed TCRB transcripts were sequenced. TCRdb's table, derived via immunoSEQ multiplex PCR, lists solely in-frame clones and lacks some. This sample has about 320,000 clones, with less than 15% found just once. Points from the study as a whole: The VDJ junctions of type 1 diabetes patients carried fewer insertions and more deletions.

The CDR3 sequence is 17 residues long. V gave up 2 bases and J gave up 0 bases; unmatched junction bases: 3. The germline CDR1 and CDR2 sequences are MNHNS and SASEGT. V gene TRBV6-1 combines with J gene TRBJ2-6; 8 bases are shared with TRBD1. The sequence was obtained from a man aged 25-45 years in good health. Sequences were obtained from central memory CD4+ T cells from blood. The CDR3 here is CASSEQGATSGANVLTF. CDR3 DNA sequence: TGTGCCAGCAGTGAACAGGGGGCCACCTCTGGGGCCAACGTCCTGACTTTC.